These 5 T cell receptor beta chains originate from one sample sequenced in a study of CD8+ T cells in alopecia areata. Extracted RNA was reverse transcribed into cDNA, the sequencing template. Only in-frame clones appear in the TCRdb table, and some are missing; sequencing was by immunoSEQ multiplex PCR. The table lists roughly 150,000 clones, around 55% of them singletons. Sequenced material: CD4+ T cells sorted from blood. These receptor sequences come from a human donor in good health.

This chain connects TRBV30 to TRBJ2-3; 10 bases fit TRBD2. V trimming: 2 bases; J trimming: 4 bases; junction bases outside the gene matches: 6. Germline CDR1 and CDR2: GTSNPN and SVGIG (reference sequence). The CDR3 length is 15 residues. Here the CDR3 DNA reads TGTGCCTGGAGTTTTACTAGCGGGATCGCAGATACGCAGTATTTT. Translated: CAWSFTSGIADTQYF.

V is TRBV25-1 and J is TRBJ2-5, with 9 positions matching TRBD1. The trim removed 3 bases at V and 5 bases at J, leaving 10 bases unmatched. CDR3 size: 16 residues. The germline CDR1 and CDR2 sequences are MGHDK and SYGVNS. The CDR3 region is CASSDQRQGVRETQYF. CDR3 DNA: TGTGCCAGCAGTGATCAACGACAGGGGGTCCGTGAGACCCAGTACTTC.

This sequence joins TRBV29-1 and TRBJ2-5; TRBD2 matches 12 bases. Germline assignment: CDR1 SQVTM and CDR2 ANQGSEA. V was clipped by 5 bases and J by 3 bases; unmatched bases: 1. CDR3 length equals 13 residues. The CDR3 DNA follows: TGCAGCGTTAGACTAGCGGGGGAAGAGACCCAGTACTTC. It codes for CSVRLAGEETQYF.

This clone was counted only a few times. The chain combines TRBV6-5 with TRBJ1-3; D is uncertain. The CDR3 has 16 residues. Germline CDR1 MNHEY, CDR2 SVGAGI. V lost 4 bases to trimming and J lost 0 bases, with 13 bases between them. The CDR3 nucleotides are TGTGCCAGCAGTTCGCGACGGCCGAGCTCTGGAAACACCATATATTTT. It specifies CASSSRRPSSGNTIYF.

J is TRBJ1-1 and V is TRBV7-8; D is perhaps TRBD1 (6 bases). CDR3 size: 16 residues. Germline V gene sequence: CDR1 SGHVS, CDR2 FQNEAQ. V was cut by 2 bases and J by 1 base, with 14 bases left in between. CDR3 nucleotide sequence: TGTGCCAGCAGCTTAAGGGGGGACACCAGGAACACTGAAGCTTTCTTT. Protein product: CASSLRGDTRNTEAFF.